This T cell receptor beta chain was sequenced during a study of siplizumab effects on memory and regulatory T cells. General study results and limits: The study did not confirm that proliferating Tregs from siplizumab cultures were suppressive. Researchers could map only a minor fraction of alloreactive clones to unstimulated subsets. Naive T cells apparently outstripped memory cells in diversity and seemed major alloresponse contributors. Among mappable alloreactive CD4+ clones, the Treg-derived fraction averaged around 63% with siplizumab versus roughly 30% in controls.

TCRdb's table, derived via immunoSEQ multiplex PCR, lists solely in-frame clones and lacks some. This table has roughly 97,000 clones, 93% appearing once. In regard to this clone: Its antigen is unknown. This same CDR3 is encoded by further DNA sequences in the sample.

Per the germline V gene, CDR1 is SGHDT and CDR2 is YYEEEE. Trimming cost V 0 bases and J 12 bases, with 16 bases left between them. The CDR3 runs 13 residues. This receptor was obtained from a human donor in good health. The rearrangement joins TRBV5-6 to TRBJ2-7; D call uncertain. Sequencing was done on a sample of Tregs sorted from blood. In DNA form, the CDR3 reads TGTGCCAGCAGCTTGGGAAGGGCCGGCGAAACGTACTTC. Protein product: CASSLGRAGETYF.